This T cell receptor (beta chain) was captured by sequencing in a study of cytomegalovirus exposure and HLA in healthy donors. At the level of the study: Findings of an earlier analysis included more than 90 million unique TCR beta sequences from around 180 million T cells. General observations from the study: Trimming of TCR beta V- and J-genes showed a link, identified in a later analysis, to a missense DCLRE1C variant. Roughly even sequencing depth across donors was the assumption behind the presence/absence analyses.

V lost 6 bases, J lost 0 bases, and 8 bases lay in between. CDR1 and CDR2 (germline): MRHNA, SNTAGT. This CDR3 region has 13 residues. A multiplex PCR was run with 60 Vbeta primers and 13 Jbeta primers. Using immunoSEQ multiplex PCR, the repertoire was profiled, and TCRdb retains in-frame clones only, with some absent. This table holds 90,000 to 100,000 clones, more than 55% found once. Concerning this clone: Its antigen is still unknown.

This chain uses TRBV6-4 with TRBJ1-1; no firm D call. Sequencing was carried out using PBMCs. The clonotype was recovered from a boy aged 5-17 years in good health and CMV-seropositive. DNA of the CDR3: TGTGCCAGCAGAGGCACAGTGAACACTGAAGCTTTCTTT. This encodes CASRGTVNTEAFF.